This TCR beta chain was retrieved from a study of T cells after yellow fever vaccination (dated by TCRdb to between 2017 and 2020). As for the study more broadly: The SMART-Seq v4 Ultra Low Input RNA kit was used to prepare libraries from fractions with low cell numbers. Blood samples were taken at several timepoints before and after primary and secondary immunization, and bulk PBMC replicates and cell subsets were isolated. The cohort comprised two healthy male donors, one aged 18 to 29 and one aged 30 to 40 years. To follow T-cell clones before and after primary and booster YFV17D yellow fever vaccination, bulk TCR alpha and beta repertoires were sequenced over time.

The cysteine opens and the phenylalanine closes a CDR3 of 13 amino acids. Of all the DNA, just the CDR3 is kept, 39 bases in frame from base 1. V was cut back by 6 bases and J by 6 bases, leaving a gap of 11 bases between them. According to the germline V gene, CDR1 reads MGHDK and CDR2 reads SYGVNS. Taken with the paper, the label for treatment or condition translates to: live attenuated yellow fever vaccine strain. A standard Ficoll-Paque protocol was used to isolate PBMCs from peripheral blood. CD4 and CD8 T-cell fractions were isolated with Dynabeads CD4 and CD8 positive selection kits. TriZol was used to extract RNA from bulk PBMCs, CD4 and CD8 fractions, and dextramer-positive and dextramer-negative fractions. Synthesis of TCR cDNA relied on 5'RACE template switching, a step that introduced a universal primer site along with unique molecular identifiers. Priming for cDNA synthesis came from both the TCR alpha and TCR beta constant segments. Library amplification involved two PCR steps, and the second step added sample barcodes and sequencing adapters. Sequencing of libraries was done on Illumina HiSeq 2500 (2x100 bp) or NovaSeq (2x150 bp). Per the authors' processing: Demultiplexing of reads and collapsing into UMI consensus sequences were performed with MIGEC, and V(D)J alignment was carried out with MiXCR. Vaccine-responding clonotypes were identified with edgeR using replicate PBMC samples, with FDR below 0.01 and a log2 fold change above 5 up to day 15 being required. Each bulk clonotype received a CD4 or CD8 identity based on whether the sequenced CD4 or CD8 repertoire contained that clonotype at higher abundance. TCRdb itself trimmed the public reads at Q25 with fastp, ran MiXCR and retained productive beta chains. Identical CDR3 proteins give one entry, which carries the most common genes and DNA. These V and J calls rely on TCRdb rather than the paper's analysis. The sample table shows about 74,000 distinct CDR3 sequences, and approximately 7.7% are seen once. Of the sample, around a third falls within the top ten clones.

What the work shows at the level of the full study, not this receptor alone: The study included only a couple of donors, which limits how far the findings can be generalized. A small share of clonotypes occurred in both CD4 and CD8 compartments, likely arising from convergent recombination. FACS-sorted repertoires could contain abundant contaminating clonotypes from the bulk population, so computational filtering was required. Compared with the primary T-cell response, the secondary T-cell response was weaker but faster, peaking on day 5 rather than day 15. Most clones expanded after primary vaccination were re-detected after the booster (96% of CD4 and around 86% of CD8), suggesting broad memory maintenance.

This clonotype was counted many times. Its antigen is not yet known. Per-nucleotide qualities are absent, and no much larger clonotype sits a single base away. This receptor chain uses TRBV25-1 and TRBJ2-2, with no D gene named confidently. The sample here was CD8+ T cells sorted from PBMCs, taken 5 days after the first yellow fever vaccination. This clonotype originated in a young man who received the YFV17D yellow fever vaccine. The CDR3 here reads CASRPTYAGELFF. The DNA sequence is as follows: TGTGCCAGCAGACCCACCTACGCCGGGGAGCTGTTTTTT.